Below, 15 T cell receptor beta chains from the same sample are listed, as sequenced in a study of human T cells and chemical hapten exposure. TCRdb reanalysed the RACE reads using MiXCR and keeps one entry per CDR3 protein. The profile shows about 48,000 distinct CDR3 sequences, 9% to 10% of them singletons. Stated time point: patch test 3, about 24 weeks after DPC sensitization. Treatment noted: therapeutic diphenylcyclopropenone sensitization with weekly scalp DPC. The sample consisted of whole blood, taken in connection with sensitization to the hapten diphenylcyclopropenone (DPC). Receptors originate from a woman between 40 and 55 years old with alopecia areata. Some clones in this sample may be carry-over from other donors' samples.

This chain links TRBV27 with TRBJ2-5; no firm D call. V lost 2 bases and J lost 4, with 11 bases in between. CDR1 MNHEY and CDR2 SMNVEV come from the germline V gene (reference sequence). This CDR3 is built from 14 residues. DNA for the CDR3: TGTGCCAGCAGTTTAAGGTCAGCCAGAGAGACCCAGTACTTC. Its translation is CASSLRSARETQYF.

By sample fraction, this clonotype is medium-sized. The CDR3 DNA follows: TGTGCCAGCAGTGTATACTATATGAACACTGAAGCTTTCTTT. Amino acid sequence: CASSVYYMNTEAFF. The chain couples TRBV2 to TRBJ1-1, with D hard to call. The CDR3 is 14 amino acids. Trimming cost V 4 bases and J 0 bases, with 9 bases left between them. CDR1 SNHLY and CDR2 FYNNEI come from the germline V gene.

This chain connects TRBV29-1 to TRBJ2-3; no clear D. The V end was cut by 7 bases, the J end by 7 bases, with 9 bases between. The CDR3 contains 10 residues. CDR1 SQVTM and CDR2 ANQGSEA come from the germline V gene. The CDR3 sequence: CSGWTHTQYF. The CDR3, as DNA: TGCAGCGGGTGGACGCATACGCAGTATTTT.

The sample holds many counts of this clonotype. This chain links TRBV21-1 with TRBJ2-7; TRBD1 is the table's D call and was not checked against the DNA. TRBV21-1 has pseudogene status. This CDR3 region has 17 residues. The CDR3 here is CASSKQKYQDGGYEQYF. The DNA for the CDR3 is TGTGCCAGCAGCAAGCAGAAATACCAGGACGGGGGCTACGAGCAGTACTTC.

This clonotype appeared many times. The J gene is TRBJ2-7, the V gene TRBV7-9; D is perhaps TRBD2 (6 bases). The CDR3 runs 13 residues. V lost 0 bases and J 6 bases, leaving 9 bases between the germline ends. The germline V gene has CDR1 SEHNR and CDR2 FQNEAQ (reference sequence). The CDR3 is CASSLAGGTEQYF. The CDR3 coding sequence is TGTGCCAGCAGCTTAGCGGGGGGTACCGAGCAGTACTTC.

In the case of this clonotype: A much larger clone sits a single nucleotide away, making a read error possible. The gene calls are TRBV7-6 and TRBJ2-3; D tentatively fits TRBD1 or TRBD2 (5 bases each). Germline lookup yields CDR1 SGHVS and CDR2 FNYEAQ. Trimming stripped 5 bases from V and 5 bases from J, with 14 bases between. This CDR3 comprises 14 residues. CDR3 in amino acids: CASSPGTPLDTQYF. In DNA form, the CDR3 reads TGTGCCAGCAGCCCCGGGACCCCCCTAGATACGCAGTATTTT.

This rearrangement joins TRBV6-7 to TRBJ2-7; 7 positions match TRBD1. TRBV6-7 is placed among ORFs of uncertain function. This CDR3 contains 15 residues. After removal of 5 bases from V and 3 bases from J, the junction contained 10 bases not matched to a gene. CDR3 amino acids: CASSKKTGSDYEQYF. For the CDR3, the DNA is TGTGCCAGCAGTAAGAAGACAGGGTCGGACTACGAGCAGTACTTC.

Notes on this clonotype: A much larger clone is a single base away; this may be a read error. Lacking the conserved final phenylalanine or tryptophan, this CDR3 likely reflects a read error. The chain joins TRBV4-1 to TRBJ1-6; D not certain. Germline V gene data show CDR1 as MGHRA and CDR2 as YSYEKL. This CDR3 contains 14 residues. The germline V and J ends were trimmed by 1 base and 10 bases, with 11 bases remaining between them. CDR3 nucleotide sequence: TGCGCCAGCAGCCAAGTAGAGGGTACCTCACCCCTCCACTCT. It translates to CASSQVEGTSPLHS.

The rearrangement uses TRBV25-1 and TRBJ2-3; D is possibly TRBD1 or TRBD2 (5 bases each). In germline, CDR1 is MGHDK, CDR2 SYGVNS. Trimming took off 4 bases at V and 6 bases at J, with 5 bases between the two ends. The CDR3 is 11 residues long. Here the CDR3 reads CASSGGDTQYF. CDR3 coding DNA: TGTGCCAGCAGTGGGGGGGATACGCAGTATTTT.

In its sample, this clonotype was seen a few times. The V and J genes are TRBV5-4 and TRBJ1-1; D unclear. V was cut by 6 bases and J by 1 base, with 10 bases left in between. Germline lookup yields CDR1 SGHNT and CDR2 YYREEE (reference sequence). This CDR3 contains 13 residues. CDR3 sequence: CASTLQPNTEAFF. In nucleotides, the CDR3 is TGTGCCAGCACACTACAGCCGAACACTGAAGCTTTCTTT.

This clonotype appeared many times. The rearrangement links TRBV9 to TRBJ2-3; 9 nucleotides align to TRBD2. The V and J ends lost 2 bases and 2 bases, in that order; junction bases with no gene match: 3. This CDR3 spans 15 amino acids. Germline-derived CDR1 and CDR2 are SGDLS and YYNGEE. The CDR3 DNA sequence: TGTGCCAGCAGCGTGCCTAGCGGGAACACAGATACGCAGTATTTT. Translation gives CASSVPSGNTDTQYF.

This clonotype came up many times. The chain is built from TRBV20-1 and TRBJ2-7; 12 bases line up with TRBD1. The CDR3 runs to 14 residues. V dropped 5 bases and J dropped 4; count of bases not matched to a gene: 6. CDR1 is DFQATT and CDR2 is SNEGSKA in the germline V gene (reference sequence). The DNA of the CDR3 is TGCAGTGCTTCCGGGACAGGGGGCTTGTACGAGCAGTACTTC. Its protein product is CSASGTGGLYEQYF.

This clonotype was counted ten times or more. The chain joins TRBV5-1 to TRBJ2-4; D is unresolved. V was trimmed by 2 bases and J by 7 bases, leaving 13 bases between them. The germline gives CDR1 SGHRS, CDR2 YFSETQ. The CDR3 spans 14 residues. The CDR3 here is CASSLSALRNIQYF. The CDR3 DNA sequence: TGCGCCAGCAGCTTATCGGCTCTCCGGAACATTCAGTACTTC.

In this sample, this clonotype turned up a few times. The chain employs TRBV5-1 and TRBJ1-2; D is uncertain. CDR3 length: 14 amino acids. The V gene's germline CDR1 is SGHRS and CDR2 YFSETQ. With 0 bases removed from V and 5 bases from J, the gap between germline ends came to 11 bases. CDR3 region: CASSLAQTSYGYTF. The CDR3 nucleotides read TGCGCCAGCAGCTTGGCCCAGACCTCATATGGCTACACCTTC.

This clonotype was counted between two and nine times. The chain employs TRBV7-2 and TRBJ2-1, with D unclear. Germline V gives CDR1 SGHTA, CDR2 FQGNSA. Trimming took 4 bases from V and 10 from J, leaving 11 bases between them. CDR3 length: 12 residues. The CDR3 region has the DNA TGTGCCAGCAGCTCTAAAGAGAGGGAGCAGTTCTTC. It encodes CASSSKEREQFF.